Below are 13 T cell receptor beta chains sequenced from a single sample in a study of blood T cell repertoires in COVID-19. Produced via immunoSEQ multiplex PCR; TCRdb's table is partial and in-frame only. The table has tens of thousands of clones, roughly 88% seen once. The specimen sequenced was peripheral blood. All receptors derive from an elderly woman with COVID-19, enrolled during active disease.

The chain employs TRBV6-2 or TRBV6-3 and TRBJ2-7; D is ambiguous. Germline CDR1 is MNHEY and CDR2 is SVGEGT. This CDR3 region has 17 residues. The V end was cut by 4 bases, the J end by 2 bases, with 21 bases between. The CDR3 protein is CASSSPSSARGPYEQYF. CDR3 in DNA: TGTGCCAGCAGTTCCCCATCTTCGGCCAGAGGCCCCTACGAGCAGTACTTC.

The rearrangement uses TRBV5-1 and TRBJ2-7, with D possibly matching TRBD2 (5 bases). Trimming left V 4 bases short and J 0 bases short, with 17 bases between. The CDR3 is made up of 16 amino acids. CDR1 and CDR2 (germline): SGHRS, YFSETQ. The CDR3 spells CASSPGWERNSYEQYF. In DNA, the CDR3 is TGCGCCAGCAGCCCGGGGTGGGAGCGCAACTCCTACGAGCAGTACTTC.

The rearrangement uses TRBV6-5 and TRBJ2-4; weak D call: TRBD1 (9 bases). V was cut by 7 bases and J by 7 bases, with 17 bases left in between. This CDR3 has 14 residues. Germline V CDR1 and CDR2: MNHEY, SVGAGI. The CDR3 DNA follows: TGTGCCAGCACCGACAGGGGGACTAGTAACATTCAGTACTTC. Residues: CASTDRGTSNIQYF.

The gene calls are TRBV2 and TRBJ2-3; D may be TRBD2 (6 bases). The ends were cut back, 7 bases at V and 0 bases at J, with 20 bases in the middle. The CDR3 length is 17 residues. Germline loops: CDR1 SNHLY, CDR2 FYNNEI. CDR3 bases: TGTGCCAGCATTCAAGGCGGGACTCTACCTAGCACAGATACGCAGTATTTT. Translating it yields CASIQGGTLPSTDTQYF.

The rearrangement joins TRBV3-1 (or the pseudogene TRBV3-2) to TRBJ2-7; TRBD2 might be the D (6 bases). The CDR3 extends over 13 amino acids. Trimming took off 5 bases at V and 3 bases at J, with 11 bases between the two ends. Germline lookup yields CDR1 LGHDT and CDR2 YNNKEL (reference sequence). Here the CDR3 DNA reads TGTGCCAGCAGCTCCGGGAGACTCTACGAGCAGTACTTC. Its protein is CASSSGRLYEQYF.

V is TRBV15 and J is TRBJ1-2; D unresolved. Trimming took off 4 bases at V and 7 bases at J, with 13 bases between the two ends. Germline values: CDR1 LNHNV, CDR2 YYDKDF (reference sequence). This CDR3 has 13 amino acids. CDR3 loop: CATSTGLAIGYTF. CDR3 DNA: TGTGCCACCAGCACAGGTTTGGCTATTGGCTACACCTTC.

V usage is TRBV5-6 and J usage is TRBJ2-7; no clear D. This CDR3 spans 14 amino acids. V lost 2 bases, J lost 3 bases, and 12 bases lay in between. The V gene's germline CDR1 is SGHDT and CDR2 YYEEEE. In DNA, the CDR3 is TGTGCCAGCAGCTTCCCTGGAAGAGGCTACGAGCAGTACTTC. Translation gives CASSFPGRGYEQYF. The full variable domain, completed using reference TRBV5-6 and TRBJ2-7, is DAGVTQSPTHLIKTRGQQVTLRCSPKSGHDTVSWYQQALGQGPQFIFQYYEEEERQRGNFPDRFSGHQFPNYSSELNVNALLLGDSALYLCASSFPGRGYEQYFGPGTRLTVT.

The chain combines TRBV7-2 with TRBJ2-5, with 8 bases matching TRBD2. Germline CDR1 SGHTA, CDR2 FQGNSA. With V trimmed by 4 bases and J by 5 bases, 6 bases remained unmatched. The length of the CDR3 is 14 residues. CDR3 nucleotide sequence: TGTGCCAGCAGCTCAACGGGGGGGGCGGAGACCCAGTACTTC. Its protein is CASSSTGGAETQYF.

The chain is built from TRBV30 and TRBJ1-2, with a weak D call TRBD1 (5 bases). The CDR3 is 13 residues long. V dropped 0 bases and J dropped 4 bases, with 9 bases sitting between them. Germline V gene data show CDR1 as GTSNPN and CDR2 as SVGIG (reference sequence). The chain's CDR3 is CAWSVQGTYGYTF. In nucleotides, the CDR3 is TGTGCCTGGAGTGTCCAGGGCACCTATGGCTACACCTTC.

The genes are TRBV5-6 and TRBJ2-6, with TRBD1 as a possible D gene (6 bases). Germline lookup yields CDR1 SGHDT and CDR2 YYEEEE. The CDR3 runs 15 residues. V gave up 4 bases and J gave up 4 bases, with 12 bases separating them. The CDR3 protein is CASSLTGTGANVLTF. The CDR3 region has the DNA TGTGCCAGCAGCCTTACAGGGACCGGGGCCAACGTCCTGACTTTC.

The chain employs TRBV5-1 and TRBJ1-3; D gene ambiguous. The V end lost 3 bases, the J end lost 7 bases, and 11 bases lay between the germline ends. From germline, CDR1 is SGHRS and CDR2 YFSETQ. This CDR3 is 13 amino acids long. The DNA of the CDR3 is TGCGCCAGCAGCTCTTCTACTCTGAACACCATATATTTT. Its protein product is CASSSSTLNTIYF.

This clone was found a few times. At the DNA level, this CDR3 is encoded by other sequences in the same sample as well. The CDR3, as DNA: TGTGCCAGCAGCCCCGGGACTATGAACACCGGGGAGCTGTTTTTT. This sequence encodes CASSPGTMNTGELFF. The V and J genes are TRBV7-3 and TRBJ2-2; the match to TRBD2 covers 7 bases. Looked up from germline, CDR1 is SGHTA and CDR2 is FQGTGA. CDR3 length: 15 amino acids. V lost 5 bases, J lost 1 base, and 4 bases stayed unmatched.

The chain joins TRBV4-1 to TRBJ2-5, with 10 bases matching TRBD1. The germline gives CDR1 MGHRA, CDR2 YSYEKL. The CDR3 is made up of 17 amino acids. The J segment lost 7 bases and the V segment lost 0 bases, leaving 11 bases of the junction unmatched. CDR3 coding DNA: TGCGCCAGCAGCCAAGAGACGGGACAGGGGTATCGAGGGACCCAGTACTTC. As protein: CASSQETGQGYRGTQYF.